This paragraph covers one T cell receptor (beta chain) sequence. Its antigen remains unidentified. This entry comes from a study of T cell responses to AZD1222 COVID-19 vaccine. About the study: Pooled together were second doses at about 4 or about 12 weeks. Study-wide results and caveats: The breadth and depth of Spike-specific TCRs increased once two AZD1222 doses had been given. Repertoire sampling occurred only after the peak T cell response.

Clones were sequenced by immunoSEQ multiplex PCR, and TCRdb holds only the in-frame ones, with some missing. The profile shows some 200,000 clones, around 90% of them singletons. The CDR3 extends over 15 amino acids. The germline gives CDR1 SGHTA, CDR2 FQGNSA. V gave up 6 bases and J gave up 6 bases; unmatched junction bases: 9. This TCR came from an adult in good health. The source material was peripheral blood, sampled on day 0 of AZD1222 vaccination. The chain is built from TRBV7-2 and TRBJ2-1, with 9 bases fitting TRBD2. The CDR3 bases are TGTGCCAGCAGGACCAGCGGGAGGCACGGCAATGAGCAGTTCTTC. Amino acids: CASRTSGRHGNEQFF.